This T cell receptor (beta chain) was captured by sequencing in a study of blood T cells in healthy people across ages. Points from the study as a whole: It was the long-lived donors that had more naive CD4+ cells and higher diversity than aged donors. Unsorted PBMCs ruled out conclusive naive versus antigen-experienced comparison.

Next came a second PCR, run for about 6 to 12 cycles, which used a sample-barcoded 5' primer along with a J-beta primer mix. A template-switch adaptor containing 12 random nucleotides labeled each cDNA molecule. A single record per CDR3 protein comes from TCRdb applying MiXCR to the 5' RACE reads. In the table there are roughly 680,000 distinct CDR3 sequences, about 51% of which are singletons. Isolation recovered at least 6.5 million PBMCs from every sample. This CDR3 is built from 16 residues. The V segment lost 0 bases and the J segment 5 bases; nucleotides outside the gene matches: 9. Germline CDR1 reads WNHNN; CDR2 reads SYGVQD (reference sequence). Comment on this clonotype: The antigen remains undetermined.

The sequence was obtained from a woman older than 75 in good health. Sequenced: blood. V usage is TRBV10-1 and J usage is TRBJ2-5, with 7 positions matching TRBD2. The chain's CDR3 is CASSESQGGVLETQYF. The CDR3 coding sequence is TGCGCCAGCAGTGAGTCCCAGGGAGGGGTCCTCGAGACCCAGTACTTC.